This record looks at one T cell receptor (beta chain) sequence and its context. This sample is part of a study of blood T cell repertoires in COVID-19. Here immunoSEQ multiplex PCR was the method, and the copy in TCRdb shows in-frame clones only, minus some. The sample comprises some 700,000 clones, just under 90% of which are singletons, and approximately 0.3% rests with the top ten. V gave up 4 bases and J gave up 2 bases, with 14 bases separating them. The CDR3 consists of 15 residues. The germline gives CDR1 LGHNA, CDR2 YNFKEQ. The chain carries TRBV4-2 and TRBJ1-1; D is unresolved. This clonotype was obtained from a woman aged 18-29 years with acute or convalescent COVID-19. The specimen sequenced was peripheral blood. The CDR3 loop reads CASSPLDGFNTEAFF. Here the CDR3 DNA reads TGTGCCAGCAGCCCGCTCGACGGGTTCAACACTGAAGCTTTCTTT.